One sample yielded the 21 T cell receptor beta chains listed below, sequenced in a study of blood T cell repertoires in COVID-19 (dated by TCRdb to the early 2020s). The library was obtained by the immunoSEQ multiplex PCR assay. The source is immuneACCESS, and TCRdb retained only in-frame sequences with V and J called. Part of the clones is not carried over; for the studies checked, unresolved V genes explain less than half of this, and the remainder is unexplained. This sample is represented by about 110,000 clones; 80% to 90% of them were singletons. Approximately 1.5% of the sample goes to the ten largest clones. Specimen: peripheral blood. The source of these receptors is a man aged 40-49 years with acute or convalescent COVID-19.

The genes are TRBV18 and TRBJ1-1, with D maybe TRBD1 (5 bases). V lost 3 bases to trimming and J lost 11 bases, with 13 bases between them. CDR3 length: 12 residues. In germline, CDR1 is KGHSH, CDR2 LQKENI. The CDR3 DNA sequence: TGTGCCAGCTCACCGCCAGGGTATTCGGCTTTCTTT. It codes for CASSPPGYSAFF.

This clone was counted between two and nine times. The chain employs TRBV3-1 (or the pseudogene TRBV3-2) and TRBJ1-6, with 7 bases that match TRBD1. Looked up from germline, CDR1 is LGHDT and CDR2 is YNNKEL (reference sequence). This CDR3 comprises 14 residues. V lost 4 bases and J lost 12; bases outside the gene matches: 9. CDR3 sequence (DNA): TGTGCCAGCAGCCTACAGGGGCTCGGTGTACCCCTCCACTTT. This codes for CASSLQGLGVPLHF.

The chain is built from TRBV7-2 and TRBJ2-1; 13 positions match TRBD2. The length of the CDR3 is 18 residues. With V trimmed by 0 bases and J by 6 bases, 8 bases remained unmatched. Germline CDR1 reads SGHTA; CDR2 reads FQGNSA. CDR3 amino acids: CASSLALLAGGRGNEQFF. Written as DNA, the CDR3 is TGTGCCAGCAGCTTAGCTTTACTAGCGGGGGGGCGAGGCAATGAGCAGTTCTTC.

This clone was seen a few times. This chain joins TRBV19 and TRBJ2-1; 11 nucleotides line up with TRBD1. With 5 bases clipped from V and 0 bases from J, the junction kept 9 bases outside the gene matches. This CDR3 region has 18 residues. Germline values: CDR1 LNHDA, CDR2 SQIVND (reference sequence). CDR3 amino acids: CASSPRDRGLSSYNEQFF. DNA of the CDR3: TGTGCCAGTAGTCCCCGGGACAGGGGGTTGAGCTCCTACAATGAGCAGTTCTTC.

The chain is built from TRBV5-4 and TRBJ2-7, with 8 bases that match TRBD1. In germline, CDR1 is SGHNT, CDR2 YYREEE (reference sequence). J lost 1 base, V lost 4 bases, and 7 bases had no gene match. The CDR3 is made up of 15 amino acids. CDR3 loop: CASSPDRGWSYEQYF. In DNA, the CDR3 is TGTGCCAGCAGCCCAGACAGGGGCTGGTCCTACGAGCAGTACTTC.

V and J are TRBV28 and TRBJ1-1; no firm D call. V lost 6 bases and J lost 2, with 13 bases in between. The CDR3 extends over 14 amino acids. Germline CDR1 MDHEN, CDR2 SYDVKM. The CDR3 reads CASSTQPGNTEAFF. The CDR3 nucleotides read TGTGCCAGCAGCACCCAACCGGGTAACACTGAAGCTTTCTTT.

The gene calls are TRBV6-2 or TRBV6-3 and TRBJ2-7, with 9 bases lining up with TRBD2. The CDR3 spans 14 residues. The junction had 5 bases not matched to a gene; V was cut back by 6 bases and J by 2 bases. CDR1 MNHEY and CDR2 SVGEGT come from the germline V gene. For the CDR3, the DNA is TGTGCCAGCAGCCCAAGCGGGGGGACCTACGAGCAGTACTTC. It codes for CASSPSGGTYEQYF.

This chain links TRBV21-1 with TRBJ2-7; the D segment call TRBD1 is taken from the table without a DNA check. TRBV21-1 represents a pseudogene. This CDR3 is built from 14 residues. DNA for the CDR3: TGTGCCAGCACCGAAAGCATCCAGGACTACGAGCAGTACTTC. This encodes CASTESIQDYEQYF.

A single count supports this clone. The V call is TRBV29-1, the J call TRBJ2-7, with D tentatively TRBD2 (5 bases). The CDR3 contains 13 residues. Trimming took off 2 bases at V and 0 bases at J, with 8 bases between the two ends. CDR1 is SQVTM, CDR2 ANQGSEA, per germline. The CDR3 sequence is CSVEKRNSYEQYF. In nucleotides, the CDR3 is TGCAGCGTTGAAAAGCGGAACTCCTACGAGCAGTACTTC.

V is TRBV6-4 and J is TRBJ1-3; D may be TRBD1 (6 bases). CDR3 length: 16 residues. Germline CDR1 and CDR2: MRHNA and SNTAGT. V was clipped by 3 bases and J by 2 bases, with 14 bases between them. The chain's CDR3 is CASSDRPHRAGNTIYF. CDR3 bases: TGTGCCAGCAGTGATCGCCCCCACAGGGCTGGAAACACCATATATTTT.

The rearrangement links TRBV7-2 to TRBJ1-2, with 8 bases aligning to TRBD1. Losses at the gene ends were 4 bases for V and 8 bases for J; bases not matched to a gene: 6. The CDR3 length is 13 residues. Germline V lookup: CDR1 SGHTA, CDR2 FQGNSA. The CDR3 loop is CASSSRTGKGYTF. As DNA, the CDR3 is TGTGCCAGCAGCTCTAGGACAGGGAAAGGCTACACCTTC.

The chain joins TRBV6-2 or TRBV6-3 to TRBJ1-5; 7 nucleotides agree with TRBD1. This CDR3 contains 16 residues. With V trimmed by 5 bases and J by 0 bases, 7 bases remained unmatched. The germline gives CDR1 MNHEY, CDR2 SVGEGT. The CDR3 DNA reads as TGTGCCAGCAGTAGGGGGCGGGCAAATAGCAATCAGCCCCAGCATTTT. This sequence encodes CASSRGRANSNQPQHF.

This chain joins TRBV28 and TRBJ1-6; 7 bases agree with TRBD1. The CDR3 has 15 residues. V lost 6 bases, J lost 7 bases, and 9 bases stayed unmatched. Germline CDR1 reads MDHEN; CDR2 reads SYDVKM. The DNA of the CDR3 is TGTGCCAGCAGCCCCGGGACAGCGAGAAATTCACCCCTCCACTTT. It translates to CASSPGTARNSPLHF.

The V and J genes are TRBV3-1 (or the pseudogene TRBV3-2) and TRBJ2-2; unclear D gene. This CDR3 contains 16 residues. Germline V gives CDR1 LGHDT, CDR2 YNNKEL (reference sequence). V was shortened by 1 base and J by 1 base, with 10 bases between the two germline ends. CDR3 region: CASSQGVAENTGELFF. CDR3 coding DNA: TGTGCCAGCAGCCAAGGGGTAGCAGAGAACACCGGGGAGCTGTTTTTT.

The chain uses TRBV5-1 and TRBJ2-3; TRBD2 matches 8 bases. CDR1 and CDR2 from the germline V gene are SGHRS and YFSETQ. The CDR3 totals 17 residues. J was trimmed by 1 base and V by 5 bases; bases with no gene match: 12. The CDR3, as DNA: TGCGCCAGCAGATTTCAAGCGGGAGCCGGGGGCACAGATACGCAGTATTTT. It translates to CASRFQAGAGGTDTQYF. Combining the CDR3 with reference TRBV5-1 and TRBJ2-3 gives the whole variable domain KAGVTQTPRYLIKTRGQQVTLSCSPISGHRSVSWYQQTPGQGLQFLFEYFSETQRNKGNFPGRFSGRQFSNSRSEMNVSTLELGDSALYLCASRFQAGAGGTDTQYFGPGTRLTVL.

The chain joins TRBV28 to TRBJ2-4; 9 bases agree with TRBD1. J gave up 1 base and V 4 bases, and 2 bases lay outside the gene matches. The CDR3 spans 15 residues. CDR1 and CDR2 (germline): MDHEN, SYDVKM. The CDR3 spells CASSSDRGAKNIQYF. In DNA, the CDR3 is TGTGCCAGCAGTTCCGACAGGGGGGCCAAAAACATTCAGTACTTC.

The gene calls are TRBV7-6 and TRBJ2-5; D uncertain. Trimming shortened V by 4 bases and J by 1 base, and 16 bases separated the two germline ends. This CDR3 has 16 residues. The germline V gene encodes CDR1 SGHVS and CDR2 FNYEAQ. The CDR3 loop reads CASSSRRVGGQETQYF. CDR3 in DNA: TGTGCCAGCAGCTCCCGACGGGTTGGCGGCCAAGAGACCCAGTACTTC.

V gene TRBV6-2 or TRBV6-3 combines with J gene TRBJ2-7, with D perhaps TRBD1 (6 bases). This CDR3 has 13 residues. From germline, CDR1 is MNHEY and CDR2 SVGEGT. V lost 4 bases, J lost 3 bases, and 10 bases lay in between. DNA for the CDR3: TGTGCCAGCAGTTGGGACACAGTCTACGAGCAGTACTTC. Its translation: CASSWDTVYEQYF.

This rearrangement joins TRBV6-2 or TRBV6-3 to TRBJ2-1; tentative D call: TRBD1 (7 bases). Trimming took off 5 bases at V and 7 bases at J, with 18 bases between the two ends. CDR3 length equals 15 residues. The germline gives CDR1 MNHEY, CDR2 SVGEGT. For the CDR3, the DNA is TGTGCCAGCAGTCGACAGGGCGTGGGAGGTAATGAGCAGTTCTTC. Amino acid sequence: CASSRQGVGGNEQFF.

Concerning this clone itself: In the same sample, other DNA sequences code for this CDR3. V is TRBV18 and J is TRBJ1-1, with D unclear. This CDR3 spans 13 amino acids. V was cut by 3 bases and J by 1 base, with 6 bases left in between. Per germline, CDR1 KGHSH and CDR2 LQKENI. CDR3 sequence reads: CASSPNGNTEAFF. CDR3 nucleotide sequence: TGTGCCAGCTCACCCAACGGGAACACTGAAGCTTTCTTT.

As to this clone: An end of the junction differs from the germline gene, which may be a read error. The chain joins TRBV11-3 to TRBJ2-3; TRBD2 might be the D (7 bases). The CDR3 sequence is 15 residues long. Germline V gene sequence: CDR1 SGHNT, CDR2 YENEEA. CDR3 in amino acids: CASSSFGGGTDMQYF. CDR3 nucleotides: TGTGCCAGCAGCTCCTTTGGGGGGGGCACAGATATGCAGTATTTT.